This passage covers 12 T cell receptor beta chains from one sample sequenced in a study of blood T cell repertoires in COVID-19. Sequencing used immunoSEQ multiplex PCR; TCRdb keeps in-frame clones, though not all of them. The sample yields about 110,000 clones, approximately 80% seen once. The sequencing sample was made of peripheral blood. All receptors come from a woman in her sixties with acute or convalescent COVID-19.

The rearrangement links TRBV4-1 to TRBJ1-2; no reliable D call. Germline V CDR1 and CDR2: MGHRA, YSYEKL. The CDR3 totals 15 residues. V was shortened by 0 bases and J by 4 bases, with 12 bases between the two germline ends. The CDR3 bases are TGCGCCAGCAGCCAAGAACGGGGTCCCCCCTATGGCTACACCTTC. It yields the protein CASSQERGPPYGYTF.

Written as DNA, the CDR3 is TGTGCCAGCAGCGACGGGTCCTATGGCTACACCTTC. This translates into CASSDGSYGYTF. The chain carries TRBV5-6 and TRBJ1-2; no definite D call. The CDR3 spans 12 residues. In germline, CDR1 is SGHDT, CDR2 YYEEEE. V lost 4 bases to trimming and J lost 4 bases, with 8 bases between them.

The rearrangement uses TRBV6-5 and TRBJ1-1; D gene uncertain. The V end was cut by 2 bases, the J end by 1 base, with 5 bases between. This CDR3 has 13 amino acids. CDR1 MNHEY and CDR2 SVGAGI come from the germline V gene. The DNA for the CDR3 is TGTGCCAGCAGTTACCCGGGGAACACTGAAGCTTTCTTT. Its protein product is CASSYPGNTEAFF.

The chain carries TRBV28 and TRBJ1-5; D unclear. The CDR3 is 16 amino acids. Germline V lookup: CDR1 MDHEN, CDR2 SYDVKM. The V end lost 3 bases, the J end lost 7 bases, and 19 bases lay between the germline ends. CDR3 DNA: TGTGCCAGCAGTTTCCTTGGGCAGGTCGAGGGACAGCCCCAGCATTTT. It is translated as CASSFLGQVEGQPQHF.

The CDR3 nucleotides read TGTGCCAGCAGCTGGGGGGAGACAATAACGACACCCCTCCACTTT. Translating gives CASSWGETITTPLHF. The chain recombines TRBV5-5 with TRBJ1-6; D perhaps matches TRBD1 (5 bases). CDR1 and CDR2 (germline): SGHKS, YYEKEE (reference sequence). CDR3 length equals 15 residues. V lost 3 bases and J 11 bases, leaving 18 bases between the germline ends.

The rearrangement uses TRBV5-4 and TRBJ2-3, with TRBD1 identical over 8 bases. V trimming: 4 bases; J trimming: 4 bases; junction bases outside the gene matches: 11. The CDR3 totals 16 residues. The V gene's germline CDR1 is SGHNT and CDR2 YYREEE (reference sequence). CDR3 sequence reads: CASSPRTGYGSDTQYF. Here the CDR3 DNA reads TGTGCCAGCAGCCCTCGGACAGGGTACGGATCAGATACGCAGTATTTT.

The rearrangement uses TRBV28 and TRBJ1-2, with TRBD1 matching over 9 bases. The CDR3 covers 15 residues. J lost 8 bases, V lost 2 bases, and 9 bases had no gene match. Per germline, CDR1 MDHEN and CDR2 SYDVKM. Here the CDR3 reads CASSLGVTGGRGYTF. DNA of the CDR3: TGTGCCAGCAGTTTAGGCGTGACAGGGGGTCGGGGCTACACCTTC.

The chain carries TRBV18 and TRBJ2-7, with a tentative D call TRBD2 (6 bases). Trimming removed 3 bases at V and 2 bases at J, with 11 bases between. CDR1 and CDR2 (germline): KGHSH, LQKENI. The CDR3 contains 14 residues. The CDR3 coding sequence is TGTGCCAGCTCACCGGCGGAGGGTCCCTACGAGCAGTACTTC. It translates to CASSPAEGPYEQYF.

This sequence joins TRBV30 and TRBJ1-5; maybe TRBD1 (6 bases). The germline CDR1 and CDR2 sequences are GTSNPN and SVGIG (reference sequence). V lost 2 bases and J 3 bases, leaving 14 bases between the germline ends. This CDR3 region has 15 residues. The CDR3 bases are TGTGCCTGGAGTAAGGGGGTGCAGTTCAATCAGCCCCAGCATTTT. Translated: CAWSKGVQFNQPQHF.

The chain recombines TRBV28 with TRBJ2-1, with 8 bases that match TRBD2. The CDR3 is 13 residues long. Trimming removed 9 bases from V and 3 bases from J; junction bases left unmatched: 4. CDR1 is MDHEN, CDR2 SYDVKM, per germline. CDR3 bases: TGTGCCAGTTTAGCGGGGAACTACAATGAGCAGTTCTTC. Amino acid sequence: CASLAGNYNEQFF. Full variable domain (rest looked up from reference TRBV28 and TRBJ2-1): DVKVTQSSRYLVKRTGEKVFLECVQDMDHENMFWYRQDPGLGLRLIYFSYDVKMKEKGDIPEGYSVSREKKERFSLILESASTNQTSMYLCASLAGNYNEQFFGPGTRLTVL.

The J gene is TRBJ2-7, the V gene TRBV28; D may be TRBD1 (6 bases). The V end lost 7 bases, the J end lost 5 bases, and 15 bases lay between the germline ends. The CDR3 is 13 amino acids. Germline lookup yields CDR1 MDHEN and CDR2 SYDVKM. CDR3 bases: TGTGCCAGCACCCGGGACATCCGCGACGAGCAGTACTTC. Amino acid sequence: CASTRDIRDEQYF.

This clone has just one count. The chain recombines TRBV28 with TRBJ2-5; 8 bases agree with TRBD1. J gave up 7 bases and V 0 bases, and 7 bases lay outside the gene matches. CDR1 and CDR2 (germline): MDHEN, SYDVKM. This CDR3 contains 15 residues. Written as DNA, the CDR3 is TGTGCCAGCAGTTTATGGGCAGGGGGCTCAGGGACCCAGTACTTC. Its protein product is CASSLWAGGSGTQYF.